This entry concerns a single T cell receptor beta chain. The data belong to a study of blood T cells in healthy people across ages. For the second PCR, which ran for about 6 to 12 cycles, a sample-barcoded 5' primer and a J-beta primer mix were used. Via MiXCR, TCRdb re-called the 5' RACE reads, giving one row per CDR3 protein. The repertoire holds approximately 690,000 distinct CDR3 sequences, with approximately 40% as singletons. Germline loops: CDR1 MNHEY, CDR2 SVGEGT. The CDR3 sequence is 13 residues long. V lost 8 bases and J 3 bases, leaving 14 bases between the germline ends. Sequencing was carried out using blood. The clonotype comes from an elderly man in good health. The chain uses TRBV6-2 or TRBV6-3 and TRBJ2-7; a possible D gene is TRBD2 (5 bases). CDR3: CASLSGFVYEQYF. CDR3 nucleotides: TGTGCCAGCCTCTCGGGGTTCGTCTACGAGCAGTACTTC.